This T cell receptor beta chain was recovered during a study of blood T cells in healthy people across ages. Study-wide results and caveats: The study could not conclusively compare naive and antigen-experienced cells, given its unsorted PBMCs. There were more naive CD4+ cells and higher diversity in long-lived donors than in aged donors.

A sample-barcoded 5' primer and a J-beta primer mix were used in a second PCR of roughly 7 to 12 cycles. TCRdb reprocessed the 5' RACE reads via MiXCR and lists one record per CDR3 protein. This sample has 550,000 to 700,000 distinct CDR3 sequences, with roughly 28% found just once. Total RNA amounts of at least 6 micrograms were extracted per sample. The CDR3 consists of 14 residues. Germline assignment: CDR1 DFQATT and CDR2 SNEGSKA (reference sequence). As to this clonotype: What it binds is not known. The junction differs from germline at one of its ends, possibly a read error.

This TCR derives from a woman aged 70-85 years in good health. Sequenced sample: blood. The chain recombines TRBV20-1 with TRBJ2-7; possible D gene TRBD1, 6 bases. The CDR3: CSAREGTLSSEQYF. The CDR3 DNA follows: TGCAGTGCTAGAGAGGGGACATTGTCCTCCGAGCAGTACTTC.